The rows below give T cell receptor beta chains drawn from one sample of a study of T cell repertoires in cytomegalovirus infection. One entry per CDR3 protein results from TCRdb running MiXCR on the reads. The repertoire holds around 450,000 distinct CDR3 sequences, with under 40% as singletons. Sequenced sample: PBMCs. These receptors were collected from a human donor in good health (CMV status not recorded). Some clones in this sample may be carry-over from other donors' samples. The CDR3 runs from the conserved cysteine through the conserved F or W. The D gene is left open where the match is weak. Rows may omit the clone size; those that give it use once, few, many or a size class.

abundance: many
j_gene: TRBJ2-2
d_gene: NA
v_gene: TRBV7-6
CDR3aa: CASSLASPGVANTGELFF
CDR3nt: TGTGCCAGCAGCTTAGCGTCTCCGGGAGTCGCGAACACCGGGGAGCTGTTTTTT

abundance: NA
j_gene: TRBJ2-1
d_gene: TRBD2
v_gene: TRBV7-9
CDR3aa: CASSLGLALLNEQFF
CDR3nt: TGTGCCAGCAGCTTAGGACTAGCTCTGCTCAATGAGCAGTTCTTC

abundance: NA
j_gene: TRBJ2-3
d_gene: NA
v_gene: TRBV6-5
CDR3aa: CASRQQGLGTDTQYF
CDR3nt: TGTGCCAGCAGGCAACAGGGCTTAGGCACAGATACGCAGTATTTT

abundance: many
j_gene: TRBJ2-1
d_gene: NA
v_gene: TRBV7-8
CDR3aa: CASSSQRGYYNEQFF
CDR3nt: TGTGCCAGCAGCTCGCAAAGGGGCTACTACAATGAGCAGTTCTTC

abundance: NA
j_gene: TRBJ1-6
d_gene: TRBD1
v_gene: TRBV19
CDR3aa: CASRQGDSYNSPLHF
CDR3nt: TGTGCCAGTAGGCAGGGGGATTCCTATAATTCACCCCTCCACTTT

abundance: NA
j_gene: TRBJ1-2
d_gene: NA
v_gene: TRBV20-1
CDR3aa: CSAAGSEGGYTF
CDR3nt: TGCAGTGCTGCCGGGTCGGAAGGTGGCTACACCTTC

abundance: NA
j_gene: TRBJ2-7
d_gene: TRBD2
v_gene: TRBV28
CDR3aa: CASRTLAGGPYEQYF
CDR3nt: TGTGCCAGCAGGACTCTAGCGGGGGGGCCTTACGAGCAGTACTTC

abundance: NA
j_gene: TRBJ2-2
d_gene: NA
v_gene: TRBV6-1
CDR3aa: CASSETLGATGELFF
CDR3nt: TGTGCCAGCAGTGAAACCTTAGGGGCCACCGGGGAGCTGTTTTTT

abundance: NA
j_gene: TRBJ2-7
d_gene: NA
v_gene: TRBV7-2
CDR3aa: CASSQVSRRNSYEQYF
CDR3nt: TGTGCCAGCAGCCAAGTGAGCAGGCGGAACTCCTACGAGCAGTACTTC

abundance: few
j_gene: TRBJ1-3
d_gene: NA
v_gene: TRBV4-3
CDR3aa: CASSQDMGSGNTIYF
CDR3nt: TGCGCCAGCAGCCAAGATATGGGTTCTGGAAACACCATATATTTT

abundance: NA
j_gene: TRBJ2-1
d_gene: TRBD2
v_gene: TRBV29-1
CDR3aa: CSVTGGAYNEQFF
CDR3nt: TGCAGCGTGACGGGGGGGGCCTACAATGAGCAGTTCTTC

abundance: NA
j_gene: TRBJ1-4
d_gene: TRBD1
v_gene: TRBV23-1
CDR3aa: CASSQSPTGADEKLFF
CDR3nt: TGCGCCAGCAGTCAAAGCCCGACAGGGGCAGATGAAAAACTGTTTTTT

abundance: few
j_gene: TRBJ1-5
d_gene: NA
v_gene: TRBV20-1
CDR3aa: CSASSGWSSNQPQHF
CDR3nt: TGCAGTGCTAGTAGTGGGTGGAGCAGCAATCAGCCCCAGCATTTT

abundance: few
j_gene: TRBJ2-7
d_gene: TRBD1
v_gene: TRBV5-6
CDR3aa: CASSLGPGQVYEQYF
CDR3nt: TGTGCCAGCAGCTTGGGCCCGGGACAGGTCTACGAGCAGTACTTC

abundance: many
j_gene: TRBJ2-2
d_gene: NA
v_gene: TRBV7-6
CDR3aa: CASSISGPNTGELFF
CDR3nt: TGTGCCAGCAGCATATCCGGGCCTAACACCGGGGAGCTGTTTTTT

abundance: NA
j_gene: TRBJ1-2
d_gene: NA
v_gene: TRBV7-9
CDR3aa: CAGRDYAYGYTF
CDR3nt: TGTGCCGGACGCGACTATGCCTATGGCTACACCTTC

abundance: few
j_gene: TRBJ2-7
d_gene: TRBD1
v_gene: TRBV12-3/TRBV12-4
CDR3aa: CASSATGHEQYF
CDR3nt: TGTGCCAGCAGCGCGACAGGGCACGAGCAGTACTTC

abundance: NA
j_gene: TRBJ1-4
d_gene: NA
v_gene: TRBV6-8
CDR3aa: CASSHMVEAANEKLFF
CDR3nt: TGTGCCAGCAGTCACATGGTCGAGGCAGCTAATGAAAAACTGTTTTTT

abundance: NA
j_gene: TRBJ2-1
d_gene: TRBD2
v_gene: TRBV19
CDR3aa: CASSIVLVGTSGGSSYNEQFF
CDR3nt: TGTGCCAGTAGTATAGTCCTAGTGGGGACTAGCGGGGGTAGCTCCTACAATGAGCAGTTCTTC

abundance: NA
j_gene: TRBJ1-2
d_gene: NA
v_gene: TRBV28
CDR3aa: CATRSGVQAGDTF
CDR3nt: TGTGCCACCCGATCAGGGGTTCAGGCTGGTGACACCTTC

abundance: once
j_gene: TRBJ1-2
d_gene: NA
v_gene: TRBV5-8
CDR3aa: CASSPMGRLNYGYTF
CDR3nt: TGTGCCAGCAGCCCGATGGGACGGTTGAACTATGGCTACACCTTC

abundance: many
j_gene: TRBJ2-3
d_gene: NA
v_gene: TRBV7-8
CDR3aa: CASSLEFEGAGTDTQYF
CDR3nt: TGTGCCAGCAGCTTAGAGTTTGAGGGAGCCGGCACAGATACGCAGTATTTT

abundance: few
j_gene: TRBJ1-3
d_gene: NA
v_gene: TRBV4-1
CDR3aa: CASSQAGTGRNTIYF
CDR3nt: TGCGCCAGCAGCCAAGCAGGAACAGGGAGGAACACCATATATTTT

abundance: few
j_gene: TRBJ2-5
d_gene: NA
v_gene: TRBV7-8
CDR3aa: CASSSHGGETQYF
CDR3nt: TGTGCCAGCAGCTCCCATGGAGGAGAGACCCAGTACTTC

abundance: NA
j_gene: TRBJ2-7
d_gene: NA
v_gene: TRBV2
CDR3aa: CATWTESSYEQYF
CDR3nt: TGTGCCACTTGGACAGAGAGCTCCTACGAGCAGTACTTC

abundance: few
j_gene: TRBJ1-4
d_gene: NA
v_gene: TRBV4-1
CDR3aa: CASSQDPVGTGGGKLFF
CDR3nt: TGCGCCAGCAGCCAAGATCCAGTAGGGACCGGAGGGGGGAAACTGTTTTTT

abundance: NA
j_gene: TRBJ1-5
d_gene: TRBD1
v_gene: TRBV20-1
CDR3aa: CSANGEGQTLSNQPQHF
CDR3nt: TGCAGTGCTAACGGCGAGGGACAGACACTTAGCAATCAGCCCCAGCATTTT

abundance: few
j_gene: TRBJ1-6
d_gene: TRBD1
v_gene: TRBV12-3/TRBV12-4
CDR3aa: CASSVQGGSSPLHF
CDR3nt: TGTGCCAGCAGTGTTCAGGGGGGTAGCTCACCCCTCCACTTT

abundance: NA
j_gene: TRBJ2-7
d_gene: TRBD2
v_gene: TRBV7-4
CDR3aa: CASSSGLAGVYEQYF
CDR3nt: TGTGCCAGCAGCTCAGGACTAGCGGGGGTCTACGAGCAGTACTTC

abundance: many
j_gene: TRBJ1-5
d_gene: TRBD1
v_gene: TRBV7-2
CDR3aa: CASSLGTGKFSNQPQHF
CDR3nt: TGTGCCAGCAGCTTAGGGACAGGGAAATTTAGCAATCAGCCCCAGCATTTT

abundance: NA
j_gene: TRBJ1-1
d_gene: TRBD1
v_gene: TRBV6-6
CDR3aa: CASSYRDRGQGAFF
CDR3nt: TGTGCCAGCAGTTACCGGGACAGAGGTCAAGGGGCTTTCTTT

abundance: NA
j_gene: TRBJ2-2
d_gene: TRBD2
v_gene: TRBV7-6
CDR3aa: CASSLGTSLGITVELFF
CDR3nt: TGTGCCAGCAGCTTAGGGACTAGCTTGGGGATCACCGTGGAGCTGTTTTTT

abundance: NA
j_gene: TRBJ1-1
d_gene: TRBD1
v_gene: TRBV7-6
CDR3aa: CASSLDPPHDRVTEAFF
CDR3nt: TGTGCCAGCAGCTTAGATCCCCCCCACGACAGGGTCACTGAAGCTTTCTTT

abundance: many
j_gene: TRBJ2-7
d_gene: NA
v_gene: TRBV7-2
CDR3aa: CASSLGSGPYEQYF
CDR3nt: TGTGCCAGCAGCTTAGGTTCAGGCCCCTACGAGCAGTACTTC

abundance: NA
j_gene: TRBJ1-5
d_gene: NA
v_gene: TRBV19
CDR3aa: CASSTAYYSNQPQHF
CDR3nt: TGTGCCAGTAGTACGGCGTACTATAGCAATCAGCCCCAGCATTTT

abundance: few
j_gene: TRBJ2-7
d_gene: NA
v_gene: TRBV27
CDR3aa: CASSPPPRTAPYEQYF
CDR3nt: TGTGCCAGCAGTCCACCTCCTAGGACAGCTCCCTACGAGCAGTACTTC

abundance: NA
j_gene: TRBJ1-6
d_gene: TRBD1
v_gene: TRBV5-5
CDR3aa: CASSPFADRNSPLHF
CDR3nt: TGTGCCAGCAGCCCCTTTGCGGACAGGAATTCACCCCTCCACTTT

abundance: few
j_gene: TRBJ1-1
d_gene: TRBD1
v_gene: TRBV6-1
CDR3aa: CASSGGTGPTEAFF
CDR3nt: TGTGCCAGCAGTGGGGGGACAGGGCCCACTGAAGCTTTCTTT

abundance: few
j_gene: TRBJ1-1
d_gene: NA
v_gene: TRBV11-2
CDR3aa: CASSFGGRGTEAFF
CDR3nt: TGTGCCAGCAGCTTCGGGGGGCGAGGCACTGAAGCTTTCTTT

abundance: few
j_gene: TRBJ1-1
d_gene: NA
v_gene: TRBV27
CDR3aa: CASTTYIRGRGPEAFF
CDR3nt: TGTGCCAGCACAACCTACATCCGGGGCAGGGGACCTGAAGCTTTCTTT

abundance: few
j_gene: TRBJ2-4
d_gene: NA
v_gene: TRBV6-5
CDR3aa: CASSFEGTIQYF
CDR3nt: TGTGCCAGCAGTTTTGAGGGAACAATTCAGTACTTC

abundance: many
j_gene: TRBJ1-5
d_gene: NA
v_gene: TRBV7-2
CDR3aa: CASSFSGRSLTTQPQHF
CDR3nt: TGTGCCAGCAGCTTTTCGGGGAGGTCCCTGACTACTCAGCCCCAGCATTTT

abundance: few
j_gene: TRBJ2-1
d_gene: TRBD2
v_gene: TRBV4-2
CDR3aa: CASSQGLAYNNEQFF
CDR3nt: TGTGCCAGCAGCCAAGGACTAGCGTATAACAATGAGCAGTTCTTC

abundance: many
j_gene: TRBJ2-3
d_gene: TRBD2
v_gene: TRBV7-6
CDR3aa: CASSLGPLLAGEILPSTDTQYF
CDR3nt: TGTGCCAGCAGCTTAGGGCCGTTACTAGCGGGGGAGATACTCCCTAGCACAGATACGCAGTATTTT

abundance: few
j_gene: TRBJ1-1
d_gene: NA
v_gene: TRBV7-9
CDR3aa: CASGESPDTEAFF
CDR3nt: TGTGCCAGCGGAGAGAGTCCTGACACTGAAGCTTTCTTT

abundance: few
j_gene: TRBJ1-2
d_gene: NA
v_gene: TRBV7-2
CDR3aa: CASSLRELVTF
CDR3nt: TGTGCCAGCAGCTTAAGGGAGCTAGTTACCTTC

abundance: few
j_gene: TRBJ1-5
d_gene: NA
v_gene: TRBV6-1
CDR3aa: CASTGRGNQPQHF
CDR3nt: TGTGCCAGCACCGGGCGGGGAAATCAGCCCCAGCATTTT

abundance: NA
j_gene: TRBJ2-1
d_gene: TRBD2
v_gene: TRBV20-1
CDR3aa: CSASGGADYNEQFF
CDR3nt: TGCAGTGCTAGCGGGGGGGCCGATTACAATGAGCAGTTCTTC

abundance: NA
j_gene: TRBJ1-1
d_gene: NA
v_gene: TRBV19
CDR3aa: CASSIFPVAATEAFF
CDR3nt: TGTGCCAGTAGTATCTTCCCTGTGGCTGCAACTGAAGCTTTCTTT

abundance: few
j_gene: TRBJ1-5
d_gene: NA
v_gene: TRBV12-3/TRBV12-4
CDR3aa: CASSPPGISQPQHF
CDR3nt: TGTGCCAGCAGTCCACCAGGTATATCTCAGCCCCAGCATTTT

abundance: NA
j_gene: TRBJ1-6
d_gene: NA
v_gene: TRBV6-5
CDR3aa: CASSSSLLYYNSPLHF
CDR3nt: NA

abundance: many
j_gene: TRBJ2-7
d_gene: TRBD2
v_gene: TRBV7-9
CDR3aa: CASSFGTSGGYEQYF
CDR3nt: TGTGCCAGCAGCTTCGGGACTAGCGGGGGCTACGAGCAGTACTTC

abundance: many
j_gene: TRBJ1-5
d_gene: TRBD1
v_gene: TRBV4-1
CDR3aa: CASSQHYPGQGVGNQPQHF
CDR3nt: TGCGCCAGCAGCCAACACTATCCGGGACAGGGAGTGGGCAATCAGCCCCAGCATTTT

abundance: few
j_gene: TRBJ2-7
d_gene: NA
v_gene: TRBV3-1
CDR3aa: CASSQDLDEQYF
CDR3nt: TGTGCCAGCAGCCAAGATCTGGACGAGCAGTACTTC

abundance: few
j_gene: TRBJ2-1
d_gene: TRBD2
v_gene: TRBV5-1
CDR3aa: CASSLLAGYNEQFF
CDR3nt: TGCGCCAGCAGCTTGCTAGCGGGGTACAATGAGCAGTTCTTC

abundance: NA
j_gene: TRBJ2-1
d_gene: TRBD1
v_gene: TRBV24-1
CDR3aa: CATSDQGAYNEQFF
CDR3nt: TGTGCCACCAGTGATCAGGGGGCCTACAATGAGCAGTTCTTC

abundance: NA
j_gene: TRBJ1-5
d_gene: NA
v_gene: TRBV7-9
CDR3aa: CASSYASNQPQHF
CDR3nt: TGTGCCAGCAGCTATGCCAGCAATCAGCCCCAGCATTTT